The 27 T cell receptor beta chains below come from one sample, sequenced in a study of blood T cell repertoires in COVID-19. The method was immunoSEQ multiplex PCR; TCRdb's version includes in-frame clones alone and lacks a portion of them. The profile covers 70,000 to 75,000 clones, with 79% appearing a single time and more than 20% taken by the ten largest. Sequencing was performed on peripheral blood. The receptors here all came from a man in his sixties with active or convalescent COVID-19.

The chain uses TRBV5-4 and TRBJ2-5; 9 bases align to TRBD1. The J segment lost 4 bases and the V segment lost 9 bases, leaving 7 bases of the junction unmatched. The germline gives CDR1 SGHNT, CDR2 YYREEE (reference sequence). The CDR3 loop spans 13 amino acids. DNA for the CDR3: TGTGCCACCCAGGGACAGGGAGGAGAGACCCAGTACTTC. Amino acid sequence: CATQGQGGETQYF. Full variable domain (missing parts from reference TRBV5-4 and TRBJ2-5): ETGVTQSPTHLIKTRGQQVTLRCSSQSGHNTVSWYQQALGQGPQFIFQYYREEENGRGNFPPRFSGLQFPNYSSELNVNALELDDSALYLCATQGQGGETQYFGPGTRLLVL.

This clone came up once. J is TRBJ2-3 and V is TRBV5-1; D unresolved. CDR1 is SGHRS and CDR2 is YFSETQ in the germline V gene. Trimming cost V 0 bases and J 5 bases, with 10 bases left between them. The CDR3 contains 14 residues. The CDR3 here is CASSLGEPGDTQYF. The CDR3, as DNA: TGCGCCAGCAGCTTGGGCGAACCAGGAGATACGCAGTATTTT. Full variable domain (rest looked up from reference TRBV5-1 and TRBJ2-3): KAGVTQTPRYLIKTRGQQVTLSCSPISGHRSVSWYQQTPGQGLQFLFEYFSETQRNKGNFPGRFSGRQFSNSRSEMNVSTLELGDSALYLCASSLGEPGDTQYFGPGTRLTVL.

V usage is TRBV11-2 and J usage is TRBJ2-2; D not certain. Germline V gene data show CDR1 as SGHAT and CDR2 as FQNNGV. Trimming stripped 3 bases from V and 1 base from J, with 9 bases between. The CDR3 is 15 residues long. CDR3 region: CASSFIRGNTGELFF. CDR3 sequence (DNA): TGTGCCAGCAGCTTTATCAGAGGGAACACCGGGGAGCTGTTTTTT.

This clone was counted between two and nine times. The J gene is TRBJ2-4, the V gene TRBV6-1, with a tentative D call TRBD1 (5 bases). Germline V gene sequence: CDR1 MNHNS, CDR2 SASEGT. The CDR3 consists of 12 residues. Trimming took 2 bases from V and 11 from J, leaving 10 bases between them. In nucleotides, the CDR3 is TGTGCCAGCAGTGAACAGGGAAGAGTTCAGTACTTC. Its protein product is CASSEQGRVQYF.

V gene TRBV7-3 combines with J gene TRBJ1-3; D unclear. The CDR3 runs 13 residues. Looked up from germline, CDR1 is SGHTA and CDR2 is FQGTGA. Trimming pared 4 bases from V and 0 bases from J, leaving 4 bases between. The CDR3 region has the DNA TGTGCCAGCAGCTCAAACTCTGGAAACACCATATATTTT. This translates into CASSSNSGNTIYF.

The table lists this clone with a count of one. The chain couples TRBV28 to TRBJ2-3; D is undetermined. This CDR3 has 13 residues. Germline V gene sequence: CDR1 MDHEN, CDR2 SYDVKM. V was clipped by 2 bases and J by 6 bases, with 9 bases between them. The CDR3: CASSLGSRDTQYF. The DNA for the CDR3 is TGTGCCAGCAGTTTAGGCTCGAGGGATACGCAGTATTTT.

V gene TRBV2 combines with J gene TRBJ2-3; weak D call: TRBD1 (6 bases). Trimming removed 5 bases at V and 2 bases at J, with 17 bases between. CDR1 is SNHLY, CDR2 FYNNEI, per germline. CDR3 length: 16 amino acids. The CDR3 here is CASSLLATGLTDTQYF. The CDR3 DNA reads TGTGCCAGCAGTCTCCTGGCGACAGGACTCACAGATACGCAGTATTTT.

This clone was counted once. The chain recombines TRBV28 with TRBJ1-5; D call uncertain. Germline-derived CDR1 and CDR2 are MDHEN and SYDVKM. The CDR3 runs 12 residues. Trimming left V 7 bases short and J 4 bases short, with 8 bases between. CDR3 protein: CASKGGNQPQHF. CDR3 nucleotides: TGTGCCAGCAAAGGAGGTAATCAGCCCCAGCATTTT.

The chain recombines TRBV5-1 with TRBJ2-3; tentative D call: TRBD2 (6 bases). The germline V gene encodes CDR1 SGHRS and CDR2 YFSETQ. CDR3 length: 18 amino acids. Trimming took 2 bases from V and 2 from J, leaving 21 bases between them. CDR3 coding DNA: TGCGCCAGCAGCTTAGGGGCAGCGGGCGTTTGGTCCACAGATACGCAGTATTTT. Its translation is CASSLGAAGVWSTDTQYF.

This rearrangement joins TRBV5-5 to TRBJ2-5; TRBD1 is a possible D gene (6 bases). Trimming cost V 4 bases and J 1 base, with 11 bases left between them. There are 14 residues in the CDR3. CDR1 and CDR2 from the germline V gene are SGHKS and YYEKEE (reference sequence). CDR3: CASSRGQTQETQYF. The CDR3 nucleotides read TGTGCCAGCAGCCGTGGACAGACCCAAGAGACCCAGTACTTC.

The V call is TRBV6-5, the J call TRBJ1-2; TRBD1 might be the D (6 bases). Germline V gene data show CDR1 as MNHEY and CDR2 as SVGAGI. V lost 7 bases and J lost 4, with 16 bases in between. This CDR3 comprises 14 residues. The CDR3 region has the DNA TGTGCCAGCAACAAAGTATCAGGGGCCTATGGCTACACCTTC. It codes for CASNKVSGAYGYTF.

The chain couples TRBV7-6 to TRBJ1-5; tentatively, D is TRBD1 (6 bases). The CDR3 is 17 amino acids. Trimming removed 5 bases from V and 5 bases from J, with 22 bases in between. The germline gives CDR1 SGHVS, CDR2 FNYEAQ. CDR3 residues: CASSIGPARGIHQPQHF. The CDR3 DNA follows: TGTGCCAGCAGCATAGGTCCGGCCAGGGGCATTCATCAGCCCCAGCATTTT.

V gene TRBV6-5 combines with J gene TRBJ2-5; 13 bases fit TRBD2. The CDR3 sequence is 15 residues long. The germline gives CDR1 MNHEY, CDR2 SVGAGI. The V gene end was trimmed by 6 bases and the J gene end by 3 bases; junction bases not matched to a gene: 4. CDR3 protein: CASRLAGGLKETQYF. The CDR3 region has the DNA TGTGCCAGCAGACTAGCGGGGGGGCTGAAAGAGACCCAGTACTTC.

This chain connects TRBV18 to TRBJ2-1; D possibly corresponds to TRBD2 (5 bases). Germline CDR1 is KGHSH and CDR2 is LQKENI. The V and J ends lost 6 bases and 5 bases respectively, with 11 bases between them. This CDR3 spans 13 amino acids. The CDR3 reads CASSASTDNEQFF. The DNA for the CDR3 is TGTGCCAGCTCGGCTAGCACTGACAATGAGCAGTTCTTC.

The rearrangement joins TRBV6-2 or TRBV6-3 to TRBJ2-3; the D gene is possibly TRBD2 (5 bases). V gave up 5 bases and J gave up 0 bases, with 12 bases separating them. The length of the CDR3 is 15 residues. Germline CDR1 and CDR2: MNHEY and SVGEGT. CDR3 loop: CASSDIGVSTDTQYF. The CDR3 region has the DNA TGTGCCAGCAGTGATATCGGGGTTAGCACAGATACGCAGTATTTT.

This clone came up once. The chain carries TRBV5-1 and TRBJ2-5, with 9 bases matching TRBD2. Trimming at V came to 5 bases and at J to 1 base, leaving 6 bases not matched to a gene. From germline, CDR1 is SGHRS and CDR2 YFSETQ. CDR3 length equals 15 residues. The CDR3 region is CASSKQRGAQETQYF. The CDR3, as DNA: TGCGCCAGCAGTAAGCAGCGGGGGGCCCAAGAGACCCAGTACTTC.

The J gene is TRBJ2-2, the V gene TRBV5-5; 9 bases line up with TRBD2. The ends lost 4 bases at V and 5 bases at J; junction bases unmatched: 6. Per germline, CDR1 SGHKS and CDR2 YYEKEE (reference sequence). The CDR3 length is 15 residues. The CDR3 loop is CASSLAGPGTGELFF. In DNA form, the CDR3 reads TGTGCCAGCAGCCTAGCGGGGCCAGGGACCGGGGAGCTGTTTTTT.

This CDR3 reads CASSLGQGTQETQYF. The CDR3 coding sequence is TGTGCCAGCAGCTTGGGACAGGGGACTCAAGAGACCCAGTACTTC. V is TRBV5-6 and J is TRBJ2-5; 8 positions match TRBD1. V shed 0 bases, J shed 2 bases, and the junction held 3 bases outside the gene matches. The CDR3 totals 15 residues. CDR1 SGHDT and CDR2 YYEEEE come from the germline V gene.

This chain connects TRBV24-1 to TRBJ2-3, with a possible D match to TRBD2 (7 bases). The CDR3 contains 18 residues. Trimming pared 8 bases from V and 0 bases from J, leaving 23 bases between. The germline V gene encodes CDR1 KGHDR and CDR2 SFDVKD. CDR3 amino acids: CATTPCGGGLSSTDTQYF. CDR3 nucleotide sequence: TGTGCCACCACCCCGTGTGGGGGGGGCCTCTCTAGCACAGATACGCAGTATTTT.

This chain links TRBV5-1 with TRBJ1-2; maybe TRBD1 (6 bases). Deletions cut 4 bases from V and 7 bases from J, with 14 bases between. CDR3 length: 13 amino acids. CDR1 is SGHRS and CDR2 is YFSETQ in the germline V gene. The CDR3 DNA reads TGCGCCAGCAGCGTTAGCGGGGGGCCTGGCTACACCTTC. Its translation is CASSVSGGPGYTF. Based on the CDR3 plus reference TRBV5-1 and TRBJ1-2, the full variable domain is KAGVTQTPRYLIKTRGQQVTLSCSPISGHRSVSWYQQTPGQGLQFLFEYFSETQRNKGNFPGRFSGRQFSNSRSEMNVSTLELGDSALYLCASSVSGGPGYTFGSGTRLTVV.

V gene TRBV4-2 combines with J gene TRBJ1-2, with D maybe TRBD1 (6 bases). Germline V gene lookup returns CDR1 LGHNA and CDR2 YNFKEQ. V was shortened by 1 base and J by 2 bases, with 11 bases between the two germline ends. CDR3 size: 15 residues. The CDR3 DNA reads TGTGCCAGCAGCCAAGTAGACAGGATCAACTATGGCTACACCTTC. Its translation is CASSQVDRINYGYTF.

The genes are TRBV11-2 and TRBJ2-1; 7 nucleotides agree with TRBD2. Losses at the gene ends were 5 bases for V and 4 bases for J; bases not matched to a gene: 8. This CDR3 has 15 residues. Germline CDR1 SGHAT, CDR2 FQNNGV. CDR3 loop: CASSPERGLYNEQFF. The CDR3 region has the DNA TGTGCCAGCAGCCCTGAGCGGGGCCTTTACAATGAGCAGTTCTTC.

The V call is TRBV28, the J call TRBJ1-2; 9 bases map to TRBD1. This CDR3 has 16 amino acids. The germline V gene has CDR1 MDHEN and CDR2 SYDVKM. V shed 2 bases and J 2 bases; nucleotides not matched to a gene: 6. CDR3 residues: CASSLAGTGKNYGYTF. The CDR3 DNA is TGTGCCAGCAGTTTAGCAGGGACAGGGAAGAACTATGGCTACACCTTC.

The CDR3 nucleotides read TGTGCCACCAGCACCGGGACTAGTGGCAATGAGCAGTTCTTC. It specifies CATSTGTSGNEQFF. V gene TRBV15 combines with J gene TRBJ2-1; the match to TRBD2 covers 8 bases. Germline-derived CDR1 and CDR2 are LNHNV and YYDKDF (reference sequence). The CDR3 is 14 residues long. V lost 4 bases and J lost 6; bases outside the gene matches: 5.

The genes are TRBV5-6 and TRBJ2-7; D is possibly TRBD2 (5 bases). Germline lookup yields CDR1 SGHDT and CDR2 YYEEEE. This CDR3 is built from 14 residues. Trimming shortened V by 4 bases and J by 4 bases, and 15 bases separated the two germline ends. Written as DNA, the CDR3 is TGTGCCAGCAGCCTCCGGGATTACGGGTACGAGCAGTACTTC. Protein: CASSLRDYGYEQYF. The full variable domain, its missing parts supplied by reference TRBV5-6 and TRBJ2-7, is DAGVTQSPTHLIKTRGQQVTLRCSPKSGHDTVSWYQQALGQGPQFIFQYYEEEERQRGNFPDRFSGHQFPNYSSELNVNALLLGDSALYLCASSLRDYGYEQYFGPGTRLTVT.

This chain joins TRBV6-5 and TRBJ1-6, with D perhaps TRBD1 (6 bases). V was clipped by 4 bases and J by 7 bases, with 11 bases between them. CDR3 length equals 14 residues. The germline V gene has CDR1 MNHEY and CDR2 SVGAGI. The CDR3 sequence: CASSSTGSNSPLHF. CDR3 DNA: TGTGCCAGCAGTTCCACAGGGTCCAATTCACCCCTCCACTTT.

The chain joins TRBV30 to TRBJ2-5, with 10 bases fitting TRBD2. This CDR3 region has 15 residues. Germline V gene lookup returns CDR1 GTSNPN and CDR2 SVGIG (reference sequence). V trimming: 2 bases; J trimming: 3 bases; junction bases outside the gene matches: 6. The CDR3 protein is CAWSRELAGKETQYF. CDR3 DNA: TGTGCCTGGAGTCGGGAACTAGCGGGGAAAGAGACCCAGTACTTC.